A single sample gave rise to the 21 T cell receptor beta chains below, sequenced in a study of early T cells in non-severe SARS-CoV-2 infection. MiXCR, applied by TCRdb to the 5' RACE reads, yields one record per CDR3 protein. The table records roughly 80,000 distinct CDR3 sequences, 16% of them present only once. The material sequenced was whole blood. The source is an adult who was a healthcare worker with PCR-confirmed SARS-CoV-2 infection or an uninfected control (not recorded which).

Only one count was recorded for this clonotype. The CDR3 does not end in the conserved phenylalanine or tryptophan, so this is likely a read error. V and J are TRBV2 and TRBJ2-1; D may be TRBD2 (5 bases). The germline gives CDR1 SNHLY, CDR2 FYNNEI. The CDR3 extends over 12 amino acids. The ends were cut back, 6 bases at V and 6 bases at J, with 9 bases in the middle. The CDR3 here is CASSVTSNEQFI. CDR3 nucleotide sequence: TGTGCCAGCAGCGTTACTAGCAATGAGCAGTTCATC.

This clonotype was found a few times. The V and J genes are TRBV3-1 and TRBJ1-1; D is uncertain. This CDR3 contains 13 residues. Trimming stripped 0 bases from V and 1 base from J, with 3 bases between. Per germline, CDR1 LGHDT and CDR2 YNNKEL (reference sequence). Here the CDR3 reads CASSQDQNTEAFF. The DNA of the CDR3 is TGTGCCAGCAGCCAAGACCAGAACACTGAAGCTTTCTTT. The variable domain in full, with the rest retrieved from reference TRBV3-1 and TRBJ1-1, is DTAVSQTPKYLVTQMGNDKSIKCEQNLGHDTMYWYKQDSKKFLKIMFSYNNKELIINETVPNRFSPKSPDKAHLNLHINSLELGDSAVYFCASSQDQNTEAFFGQGTRLTVV.

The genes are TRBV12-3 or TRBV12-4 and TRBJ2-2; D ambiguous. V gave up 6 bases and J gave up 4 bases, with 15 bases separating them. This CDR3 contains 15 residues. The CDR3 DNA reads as TGTGCCAGCAGCCCCTCTAGGGTCGGCACCGGGGAGCTGTTTTTT. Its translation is CASSPSRVGTGELFF.

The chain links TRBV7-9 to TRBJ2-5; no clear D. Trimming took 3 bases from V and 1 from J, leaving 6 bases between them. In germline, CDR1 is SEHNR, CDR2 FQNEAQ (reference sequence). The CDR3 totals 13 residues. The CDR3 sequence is CASSFPGQETQYF. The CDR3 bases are TGTGCCAGCAGCTTCCCAGGCCAAGAGACCCAGTACTTC.

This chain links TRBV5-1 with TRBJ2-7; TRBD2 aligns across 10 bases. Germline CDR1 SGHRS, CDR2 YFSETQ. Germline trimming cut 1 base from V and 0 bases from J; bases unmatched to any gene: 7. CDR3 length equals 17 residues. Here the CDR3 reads CASSLPRSGGFSYEQYF. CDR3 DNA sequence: TGCGCCAGCAGCTTGCCGCGTAGCGGGGGGTTCTCCTACGAGCAGTACTTC. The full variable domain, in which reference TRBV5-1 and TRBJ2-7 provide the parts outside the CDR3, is KAGVTQTPRYLIKTRGQQVTLSCSPISGHRSVSWYQQTPGQGLQFLFEYFSETQRNKGNFPGRFSGRQFSNSRSEMNVSTLELGDSALYLCASSLPRSGGFSYEQYFGPGTRLTVT.

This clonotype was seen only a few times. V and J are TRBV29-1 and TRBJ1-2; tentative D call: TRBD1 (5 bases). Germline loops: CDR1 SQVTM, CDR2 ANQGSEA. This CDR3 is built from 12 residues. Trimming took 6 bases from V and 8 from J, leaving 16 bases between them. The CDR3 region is CSVLRGSRGYTF. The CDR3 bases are TGCAGCGTCCTGCGGGGGAGCAGAGGCTACACCTTC.

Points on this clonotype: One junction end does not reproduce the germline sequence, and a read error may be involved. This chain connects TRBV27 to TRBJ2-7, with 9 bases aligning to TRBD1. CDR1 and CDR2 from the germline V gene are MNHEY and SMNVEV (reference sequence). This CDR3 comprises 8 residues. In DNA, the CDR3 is TGTGCCAGAGGGACAGGGCCGTTC. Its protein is CARGTGPF.

The CDR3 DNA reads as TGTGCCAGCAGTAACTACGTGAGTGACTACACCTTC. This encodes CASSNYVSDYTF. This chain joins TRBV2 and TRBJ1-2; D gene ambiguous. The V gene's germline CDR1 is SNHLY and CDR2 FYNNEI. Deletions cut 5 bases from V and 10 bases from J, with 14 bases between. This CDR3 is built from 12 residues.

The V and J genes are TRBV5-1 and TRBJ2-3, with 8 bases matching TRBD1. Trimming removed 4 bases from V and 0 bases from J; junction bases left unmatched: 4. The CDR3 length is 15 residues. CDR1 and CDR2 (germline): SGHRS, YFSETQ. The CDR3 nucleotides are TGCGCCAGCAGCCAGACAGGGGACAGCACAGATACGCAGTATTTT. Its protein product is CASSQTGDSTDTQYF.

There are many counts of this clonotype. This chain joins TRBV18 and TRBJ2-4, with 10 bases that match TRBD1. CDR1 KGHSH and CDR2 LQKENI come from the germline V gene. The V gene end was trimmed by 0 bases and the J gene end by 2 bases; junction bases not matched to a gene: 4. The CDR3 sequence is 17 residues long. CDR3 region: CASSPPKGQGTKNIQYF. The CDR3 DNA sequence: TGTGCCAGCTCACCACCGAAGGGACAGGGGACCAAAAACATTCAGTACTTC.

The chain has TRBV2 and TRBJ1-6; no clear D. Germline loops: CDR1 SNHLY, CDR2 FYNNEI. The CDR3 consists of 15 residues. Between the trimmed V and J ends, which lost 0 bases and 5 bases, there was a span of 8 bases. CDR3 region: CASSEAAVDNSPLHF. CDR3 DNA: TGTGCCAGCAGTGAAGCGGCAGTAGATAATTCACCCCTCCACTTT.

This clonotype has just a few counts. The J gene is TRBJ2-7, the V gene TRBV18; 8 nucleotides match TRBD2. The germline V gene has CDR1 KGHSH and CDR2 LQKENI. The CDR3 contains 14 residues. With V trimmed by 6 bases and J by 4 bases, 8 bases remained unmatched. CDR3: CASSPGLEPYEQYF. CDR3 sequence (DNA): TGTGCCAGCTCCCCGGGACTAGAACCTTACGAGCAGTACTTC.

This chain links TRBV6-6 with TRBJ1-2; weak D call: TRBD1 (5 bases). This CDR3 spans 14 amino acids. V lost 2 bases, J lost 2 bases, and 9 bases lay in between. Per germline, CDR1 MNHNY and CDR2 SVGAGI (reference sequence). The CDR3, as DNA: TGTGCCAGCAGTTACGGTCAGGGAAACTATGGCTACACCTTC. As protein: CASSYGQGNYGYTF.

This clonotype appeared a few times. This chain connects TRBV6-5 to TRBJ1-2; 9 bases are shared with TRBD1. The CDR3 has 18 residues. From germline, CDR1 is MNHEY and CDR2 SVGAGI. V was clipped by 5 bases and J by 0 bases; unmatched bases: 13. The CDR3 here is CASSPIPRTGAPNYGYTF. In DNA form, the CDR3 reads TGTGCCAGCAGTCCCATTCCTAGGACAGGGGCCCCTAACTATGGCTACACCTTC.

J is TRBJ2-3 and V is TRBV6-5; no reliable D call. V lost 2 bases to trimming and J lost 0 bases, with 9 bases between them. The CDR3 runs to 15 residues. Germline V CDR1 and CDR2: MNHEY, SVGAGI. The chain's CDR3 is CASSYGAISTDTQYF. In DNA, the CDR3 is TGTGCCAGCAGTTACGGCGCCATCAGCACAGATACGCAGTATTTT.

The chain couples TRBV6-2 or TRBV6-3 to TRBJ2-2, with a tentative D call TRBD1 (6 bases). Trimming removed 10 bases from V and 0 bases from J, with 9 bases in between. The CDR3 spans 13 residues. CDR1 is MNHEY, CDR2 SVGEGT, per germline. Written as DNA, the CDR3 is TGTGCCAACCGGGACACGAACACCGGGGAGCTGTTTTTT. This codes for CANRDTNTGELFF.

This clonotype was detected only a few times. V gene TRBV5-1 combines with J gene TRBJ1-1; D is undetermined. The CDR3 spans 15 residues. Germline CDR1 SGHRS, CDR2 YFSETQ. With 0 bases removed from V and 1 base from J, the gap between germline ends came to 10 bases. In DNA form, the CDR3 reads TGCGCCAGCAGCTTGGAGGTTCGGAAGAACACTGAAGCTTTCTTT. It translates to CASSLEVRKNTEAFF.

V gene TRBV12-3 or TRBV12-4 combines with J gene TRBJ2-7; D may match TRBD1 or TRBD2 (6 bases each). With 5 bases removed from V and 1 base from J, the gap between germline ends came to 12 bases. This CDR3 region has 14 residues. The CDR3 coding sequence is TGTGCCAGCAGTCGTACAGGGAGGTCCTACGAGCAGTACTTC. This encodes CASSRTGRSYEQYF.

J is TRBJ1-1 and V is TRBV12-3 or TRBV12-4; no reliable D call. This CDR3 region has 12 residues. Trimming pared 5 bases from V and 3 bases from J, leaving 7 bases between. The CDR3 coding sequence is TGTGCCAGCAGTACCCGTTACACTGAAGCTTTCTTT. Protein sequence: CASSTRYTEAFF.

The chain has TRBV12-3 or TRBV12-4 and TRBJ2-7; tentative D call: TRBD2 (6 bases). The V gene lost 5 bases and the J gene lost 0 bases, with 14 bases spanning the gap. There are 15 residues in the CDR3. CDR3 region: CASSPQGGYSYEQYF. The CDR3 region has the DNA TGTGCCAGCAGTCCCCAGGGAGGCTACTCCTACGAGCAGTACTTC.

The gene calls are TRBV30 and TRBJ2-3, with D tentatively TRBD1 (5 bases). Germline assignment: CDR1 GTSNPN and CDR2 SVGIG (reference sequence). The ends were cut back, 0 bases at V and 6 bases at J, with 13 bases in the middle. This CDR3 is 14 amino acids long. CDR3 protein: CAWSVLQGMDTQYF. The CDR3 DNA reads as TGTGCCTGGAGTGTACTTCAGGGTATGGATACGCAGTATTTT.